The 10 T cell receptor beta chains listed next were all sequenced from one sample in a study of T-cell reconstitution after alpha-beta-depleted transplantation in children. As it was prepared, the TCRbeta library received unique molecular identifiers. TCRdb reanalysed the PCR reads using MiXCR and keeps one entry per CDR3 protein. Of about 980,000 distinct CDR3 sequences in the sample, about 29% are singletons; the top ten hold roughly 31%. The sample in question was PBMCs, mostly from graft donor cells, obtained 360 days after TCRalphabeta/CD19-depleted stem cell transplant. Every receptor here comes from a boy in the first two years of life who had a stem cell transplant for SCID, so the T cells may come from the graft donor.

V usage is TRBV29-1 and J usage is TRBJ2-5; D is perhaps TRBD1 (6 bases). Trimming pared 5 bases from V and 4 bases from J, leaving 17 bases between. CDR3 size: 14 residues. Germline lookup yields CDR1 SQVTM and CDR2 ANQGSEA. CDR3 amino acids: CSVFYRENGETQYF. Here the CDR3 DNA reads TGCAGCGTTTTTTACAGGGAAAATGGAGAGACCCAGTACTTC. The full variable domain, completed using reference TRBV29-1 and TRBJ2-5, is SAVISQKPSRDICQRGTSLTIQCQVDSQVTMMFWYRQQPGQSLTLIATANQGSEATYESGFVIDKFPISRPNLTFSTLTVSNMSPEDSSIYLCSVFYRENGETQYFGPGTRLLVL.

The chain is built from TRBV4-1 and TRBJ2-2; 9 positions agree with TRBD1. The CDR3 is made up of 18 amino acids. Per germline, CDR1 MGHRA and CDR2 YSYEKL. Trimming removed 1 base from V and 5 bases from J; junction bases left unmatched: 11. The CDR3 coding sequence is TGCGCCAGCAGCCAAGGGGGACGGACAGGGGTCGGGACCGGGGAGCTGTTTTTT. As protein: CASSQGGRTGVGTGELFF.

V usage is TRBV2 and J usage is TRBJ2-7; TRBD1 might be the D (6 bases). Between the trimmed V and J ends, which lost 11 bases and 2 bases, there was a span of 13 bases. The CDR3 covers 12 residues. CDR1 is SNHLY and CDR2 is FYNNEI in the germline V gene. The CDR3 region is CAWRGQTYEQYF. CDR3 nucleotides: TGTGCCTGGAGAGGACAGACCTACGAGCAGTACTTC.

The chain is built from TRBV29-1 and TRBJ1-1; TRBD1 might be the D (5 bases). The CDR3 is 14 residues long. CDR1 SQVTM and CDR2 ANQGSEA come from the germline V gene. With 5 bases removed from V and 0 bases from J, the gap between germline ends came to 13 bases. The CDR3 nucleotides read TGCAGCGTTAATCGTGAAGGGGTGAACACTGAAGCTTTCTTT. Encoded protein: CSVNREGVNTEAFF. Looking up the rest from reference TRBV29-1 and TRBJ1-1 gives the full variable domain: SAVISQKPSRDICQRGTSLTIQCQVDSQVTMMFWYRQQPGQSLTLIATANQGSEATYESGFVIDKFPISRPNLTFSTLTVSNMSPEDSSIYLCSVNREGVNTEAFFGQGTRLTVV.

The chain uses TRBV12-3 or TRBV12-4 and TRBJ2-5; D is ambiguous. The CDR3 sequence is 15 residues long. V lost 2 bases to trimming and J lost 0 bases, with 10 bases between them. The CDR3 region is CASSLQYPYQETQYF. CDR3 bases: TGTGCCAGCAGTTTACAGTATCCCTACCAAGAGACCCAGTACTTC.

The sample holds a few counts of this clonotype. The gene calls are TRBV5-6 and TRBJ2-1, with a weak D call TRBD2 (6 bases). Germline assignment: CDR1 SGHDT and CDR2 YYEEEE. V shed 2 bases and J shed 3 bases, with 12 bases lying between them. The CDR3 contains 15 residues. CDR3: CASSLQARDYNEQFF. As DNA, the CDR3 is TGTGCCAGCAGCTTACAGGCGCGGGACTACAATGAGCAGTTCTTC.

To note about this clonotype: One base away lies a much larger clone, so this may be a sequencing read error. The chain couples TRBV12-3 or TRBV12-4 to TRBJ1-1; D uncertain. V dropped 6 bases and J dropped 1 base, with 9 bases sitting between them. The CDR3 sequence is 13 residues long. CDR3 sequence: CASSPTSNTEAFF. In DNA form, the CDR3 reads TGTGCCAGCAGCCCGACATCGAACACTGAAGCTTTCTTT.

This clonotype was detected only a few times. The chain recombines TRBV12-3 or TRBV12-4 with TRBJ2-1, with 8 positions matching TRBD2. The CDR3 runs to 14 residues. J lost 5 bases, V lost 6 bases, and 6 bases had no gene match. This CDR3 reads CASRVAGKDNEQFF. CDR3 DNA: TGTGCCAGCAGGGTAGCGGGGAAGGACAATGAGCAGTTCTTC.

The genes are TRBV7-8 and TRBJ1-5; the D gene is possibly TRBD1 (5 bases). V was pared by 5 bases and J by 3 bases, with 11 bases between. The CDR3 consists of 14 residues. Germline V lookup: CDR1 SGHVS, CDR2 FQNEAQ. The CDR3 is CASSATEVNQPQHF. As DNA, the CDR3 is TGTGCCAGCAGCGCGACAGAGGTCAATCAGCCCCAGCATTTT.

The rearrangement joins TRBV7-2 to TRBJ2-7; TRBD1 aligns across 8 bases. Trimming at V came to 5 bases and at J to 5 bases, leaving 11 bases not matched to a gene. Per the germline V gene, CDR1 is SGHTA and CDR2 is FQGNSA. The CDR3 has 15 residues. This chain's CDR3 is CASSPLGTGHHEQYF. The DNA for the CDR3 is TGTGCCAGCAGCCCACTAGGGACAGGTCACCACGAGCAGTACTTC.